These 18 T cell receptor beta chains were all obtained from the same sample, sequenced in a study of cytotoxic CD8 clonotypes in ibrutinib-treated CLL. The repertoire was sequenced with immunoSEQ multiplex PCR; TCRdb's copy has only in-frame clones and lacks some. The sample holds fewer than 400,000 clones, about 61% seen once. This sample comprised PBMCs, obtained after 36 months of ibrutinib treatment. The receptors derive from a human donor with chronic lymphocytic leukemia.

This chain links TRBV10-2 with TRBJ2-7; D might be TRBD1 (5 bases). The CDR3 sequence is 15 residues long. The V and J ends lost 3 bases and 1 base respectively, with 13 bases between them. Germline V CDR1 and CDR2: WSHSY, SAAADI. The CDR3, as DNA: TGCGCCAGCAGTGACTCAGGGAAGGGGTCCTACGAGCAGTACTTC. Amino acids: CASSDSGKGSYEQYF.

CDR3 protein: CASRRASGNTIYF. The CDR3 nucleotides are TGTGCCAGCAGGCGGGCCTCTGGAAACACCATATATTTT. The chain combines TRBV2 with TRBJ1-3; D gene unclear. The germline CDR1 and CDR2 sequences are SNHLY and FYNNEI. With 6 bases removed from V and 0 bases from J, the gap between germline ends came to 6 bases. The CDR3 has 13 residues.

The chain uses TRBV7-8 and TRBJ1-4; D not resolved. Germline CDR1 is SGHVS and CDR2 is FQNEAQ. The CDR3 is made up of 14 amino acids. V was trimmed by 5 bases and J by 7 bases, leaving 14 bases between them. CDR3 in amino acids: CASSQTRVGEKLFF. CDR3 bases: TGTGCCAGCAGCCAAACTCGCGTTGGTGAAAAACTGTTTTTT.

The rearrangement uses TRBV9 and TRBJ1-3, with D possibly TRBD1 on 5 matching bases. Germline V gene data show CDR1 as SGDLS and CDR2 as YYNGEE. The V end was cut by 3 bases, the J end by 2 bases, with 12 bases between. This CDR3 spans 15 amino acids. The CDR3 is CASSDDRLTGNTIYF. The CDR3 region has the DNA TGTGCCAGCAGCGACGACAGACTTACTGGAAACACCATATATTTT.

This rearrangement joins TRBV10-1 to TRBJ1-1, with no clear D. V was pared by 3 bases and J by 0 bases, with 8 bases between. The germline V gene encodes CDR1 WNHNN and CDR2 SYGVQD (reference sequence). CDR3 size: 14 residues. The CDR3 here is CASSDNVMNTEAFF. The CDR3 DNA is TGCGCCAGCAGTGATAATGTTATGAACACTGAAGCTTTCTTT.

The genes are TRBV7-2 and TRBJ2-7, with D perhaps given as TRBD1 or TRBD2 (6 bases each). Trimming took 4 bases from V and 3 from J, leaving 16 bases between them. The CDR3 runs to 15 residues. Germline-derived CDR1 and CDR2 are SGHTA and FQGNSA. CDR3 nucleotide sequence: TGTGCCAGCAGCTGGAACAGGGACTTAGGCTACGAGCAGTACTTC. Translating it yields CASSWNRDLGYEQYF.

A few counts support this clone. The genes are TRBV15 and TRBJ2-7; TRBD1 might be the D (6 bases). This CDR3 contains 18 residues. With 3 bases removed from V and 4 bases from J, the gap between germline ends came to 25 bases. Germline CDR1 reads LNHNV; CDR2 reads YYDKDF (reference sequence). CDR3 residues: CATSRSNDGTLYGYEQYF. For the CDR3, the DNA is TGTGCCACCAGCAGGTCAAATGACGGGACACTTTACGGGTACGAGCAGTACTTC.

This sequence joins TRBV29-1 and TRBJ2-3; D may be TRBD1 (5 bases). The CDR3 runs 12 residues. V was cut by 7 bases and J by 2 bases, with 10 bases left in between. In germline, CDR1 is SQVTM, CDR2 ANQGSEA. CDR3 sequence: CSATVATDTQYF. The CDR3 DNA reads as TGCAGCGCGACAGTTGCCACAGATACGCAGTATTTT.

The chain carries TRBV2 and TRBJ2-7; 8 bases are a match to TRBD2. The CDR3 has 14 amino acids. V shed 5 bases, J shed 1 base, and the junction held 4 bases outside the gene matches. Germline-derived CDR1 and CDR2 are SNHLY and FYNNEI. The CDR3 sequence: CASSHTSGSYEQYF. Here the CDR3 DNA reads TGTGCCAGCAGTCATACTAGCGGTTCCTACGAGCAGTACTTC.

V and J are TRBV6-1 and TRBJ1-2, with 9 nucleotides matching TRBD1. The V and J ends lost 6 bases and 6 bases, in that order; junction bases with no gene match: 5. The germline CDR1 and CDR2 sequences are MNHNS and SASEGT. The CDR3 totals 13 residues. The CDR3 loop reads CASSIGTGNGYTF. The CDR3 bases are TGTGCCAGCAGCATTGGGACAGGGAATGGCTACACCTTC.

V and J are TRBV4-1 and TRBJ2-1; D is tentatively TRBD1 or TRBD2 (5 bases each). The V and J ends lost 0 bases and 15 bases respectively, with 12 bases between them. Germline V lookup: CDR1 MGHRA, CDR2 YSYEKL. The CDR3 length is 12 residues. The CDR3, as DNA: TGCGCCAGCAGCCAAGATGCCGGGACCGCGTTCTTC. Its translation: CASSQDAGTAFF.

This chain uses TRBV11-2 with TRBJ1-1, with D uncertain. Germline V gene lookup returns CDR1 SGHAT and CDR2 FQNNGV. The ends were cut back, 1 base at V and 7 bases at J, with 7 bases in the middle. The CDR3 spans 12 residues. CDR3 residues: CASSLGNLEAFF. Written as DNA, the CDR3 is TGTGCCAGCAGCTTAGGGAACCTTGAAGCTTTCTTT.

The rearrangement links TRBV6-1 to TRBJ1-5; 8 nucleotides agree with TRBD1. The CDR3 is 14 residues long. V trimming: 6 bases; J trimming: 7 bases; junction bases outside the gene matches: 8. Germline CDR1 reads MNHNS; CDR2 reads SASEGT. The CDR3 sequence: CASSRQGAGQPQHF. CDR3 sequence (DNA): TGTGCCAGCAGCCGGCAGGGGGCAGGGCAGCCCCAGCATTTT.

The CDR3: CAIRLNYGYTF. CDR3 bases: TGTGCCATCAGACTTAACTATGGCTACACCTTC. The genes are TRBV10-3 and TRBJ1-2; D not certain. The germline V gene encodes CDR1 ENHRY and CDR2 SYGVKD. Trimming stripped 6 bases from V and 1 base from J, with 3 bases between. The CDR3 has 11 amino acids.

This clone was picked up one time. The rearrangement links TRBV4-2 to TRBJ2-7; D gene ambiguous. CDR1 is LGHNA and CDR2 is YNFKEQ in the germline V gene. Trimming pared 0 bases from V and 0 bases from J, leaving 9 bases between. The CDR3 consists of 15 residues. The CDR3 bases are TGTGCCAGCAGCCAAGATTGGGCGGCCTCCTACGAGCAGTACTTC. Protein product: CASSQDWAASYEQYF.

This chain links TRBV4-1 with TRBJ1-2; 8 positions agree with TRBD1. The CDR3 consists of 15 residues. The V gene's germline CDR1 is MGHRA and CDR2 YSYEKL. Trimming at V came to 4 bases and at J to 0 bases, leaving 4 bases not matched to a gene. In DNA form, the CDR3 reads TGCGCCAGCAGCCCCGGGACAGGAACTAACTATGGCTACACCTTC. It yields the protein CASSPGTGTNYGYTF.

The chain uses TRBV6-1 and TRBJ1-5; D remains unclear. Trimming stripped 6 bases from V and 5 bases from J, with 14 bases between. The CDR3 has 14 residues. CDR1 is MNHNS and CDR2 is SASEGT in the germline V gene. CDR3 nucleotide sequence: TGTGCCAGCAGGCGAGGGTGGTACGATCAGCCCCAGCATTTT. It specifies CASRRGWYDQPQHF.

The CDR3 protein is CASRPLAGADTQYF. CDR3 nucleotide sequence: TGTGCCAGCAGACCACTAGCGGGAGCAGATACGCAGTATTTT. This chain uses TRBV9 with TRBJ2-3; 11 bases fit TRBD2. Germline V gene lookup returns CDR1 SGDLS and CDR2 YYNGEE. V shed 5 bases and J 4 bases; nucleotides not matched to a gene: 3. The CDR3 has 14 amino acids.